These T cell receptor beta chains were read from a single sample in a study of T cell repertoires in ileal Crohn's disease. TCRdb's copy holds only in-frame clones and misses some; the assay was immunoSEQ multiplex PCR. The data contain under 15,000 clones, 80% to 85% of them singletons. Specimen: ileal tissue. These receptors were obtained from an adult with Crohn's disease. The CDR3 runs from the conserved cysteine through the conserved F or W. Expanded clones get a size class; other rows say once, few or many, or leave the size out.

size,J,V,CDR3
.,TRBJ2-1,TRBV19,CASSKAGTSGYNEQFF
.,TRBJ1-4,TRBV25-1,CASSGGTGGTGGLKLFF
.,TRBJ2-7,TRBV6-1,CASSEDFGGFTYEQYF
.,TRBJ2-7,TRBV9,CASSYRDRGYEQYF
few,TRBJ1-1,TRBV19,CASSTPGTGLYEAFF
.,TRBJ1-2,TRBV6-1,CASSESGGYGYTF
.,TRBJ1-5,TRBV6-6,CASSYWLGDQPQHF
.,.,TRBV13,CASSLGAGGPYEQYF
.,TRBJ1-1,TRBV7-9,CASSFTGGAGRTEAFF
.,TRBJ2-4,TRBV18,CASAQGTKNIQYF
.,TRBJ2-1,TRBV7-9,CASSSGGGRDYNEQFF
.,TRBJ2-2,TRBV7-3,CASSLTGGLASAGELFF
.,TRBJ1-1,TRBV18,CASSPAGGAEAFF
once,TRBJ1-4,TRBV5-6,CASSLTGALATNEKLFF
few,TRBJ2-7,TRBV7-9,CASSFGGRVPDEQYF
.,TRBJ1-2,TRBV5-1,CASSSTQGNYGYTF
.,TRBJ1-1,TRBV2,CASSEFDRGKAFF
.,TRBJ1-2,TRBV30,CAWRDSHYGYTF
.,TRBJ1-1,TRBV10-3,CATSGQGDTEAFF
.,TRBJ1-2,TRBV27,CASSRGGSYGYTF